This is a list of T cell receptor beta chains from one sample in a study of T cells expressing NK-cell markers. TCRdb derives one entry per CDR3 protein from the 5' RACE reads, leaving out DNA. The sample holds 500,000 or so distinct CDR3 sequences. Sequenced material: blood T cells: a sorted CD56 or NKG2C T cell subset, CD4+ or CD8+ T cells, or bulk PBMC T cells (not recorded which). The receptors come from a man younger than 30 in good health. CDR3s include the opening cysteine and the closing phenylalanine or tryptophan. Each record gives: V gene, J gene, CDR3 protein.

>TRBV7-6|TRBJ2-1
CASSLALGTNPWNEQFF
>TRBV5-1|TRBJ2-7
CASSLEVREVPYEQYF
>TRBV9|TRBJ2-1
CASSVEWDSYNEQFF
>TRBV5-1|TRBJ2-7
CASSLNGGPSYEQYF
>TRBV25-1|TRBJ1-5
CASSELGMEPQHF
>TRBV5-6|TRBJ2-1
CASSPGPGINEQFF
>TRBV12-3/TRBV12-4|TRBJ2-1
CASWEAGGLYNEQFF
>TRBV7-8|TRBJ2-3
CASSFSGARDTQYF
>TRBV10-3|TRBJ1-1
CAISEMTGPGAYTEAFF
>TRBV9|TRBJ1-6
CASSAGGRESPLHF
>TRBV15|TRBJ1-5
CATSPRTGRRNQPQHF
>TRBV4-1|TRBJ2-3
CASSSVNPMGSSTDTQYF
>TRBV12-3/TRBV12-4|TRBJ1-1
CASSYLLGTEAFF
>TRBV29-1|TRBJ2-5
CSVAQGGTEETQYF
>TRBV20-1|TRBJ2-1
CSASGRAYINEQFF
>TRBV5-1|TRBJ2-5
CASSQGRQETQYF
>TRBV10-3|TRBJ2-1
CAIALQSNEQFF
>TRBV19|TRBJ2-1
CASTIRASGYNEQFF
>TRBV7-6|TRBJ1-2
CASSSYRNYGYTF
>TRBV7-9|TRBJ2-1
CATGTGYNEQFF
>TRBV12-3/TRBV12-4|TRBJ1-1
CASSPTGITEAFF
>TRBV7-9|TRBJ2-1
CASTRRESSYNEQFF
>TRBV12-3/TRBV12-4|TRBJ2-1
CASSKRTSGNEQFF
>TRBV6-1|TRBJ1-1
CASTLTENTEAFF
>TRBV7-9|TRBJ1-4
CASSYDRGRGEKLFF
>TRBV27|TRBJ2-3
CASSFIAGDSSTDTQYF
>TRBV20-1|TRBJ1-2
CSAPTGGSYGYTF
>TRBV29-1|TRBJ2-1
CSAPGLAGGSYNEQFF
>TRBV20-1|TRBJ1-2
CSAREGFYGQGEGYTF
>TRBV7-2|TRBJ2-1
CASSLGAYSQNEQFF
>TRBV29-1|TRBJ1-1
CSAYRQGPEAFF
>TRBV30|TRBJ2-5
CAWNRDDTLGTQYF
>TRBV7-8|TRBJ2-3
CATSTDIDTQYF
>TRBV7-2|TRBJ2-3
CASSLAGERVDTQYF
>TRBV19|TRBJ2-1
CASSMASGHNEQFF
>TRBV12-3/TRBV12-4|TRBJ2-5
CASSIGQGGETQYF
>TRBV5-1|TRBJ2-3
CASSLSGEETDTQYF